Each of the 21 T cell receptor beta chains below was sequenced from the same sample in a study of blood T cells in healthy people across ages. A second PCR, run for roughly 7 to 11 cycles, used a sample-barcoded 5' primer plus a J-beta primer mix. TCRdb used MiXCR to reprocess the 5' RACE reads, holding one entry per CDR3 protein. The sample contains approximately 780,000 distinct CDR3 sequences, 20% to 30% of which appear only once. This sample also appeared in a second study, on T cells of mothers and their children.

Sequences were obtained from blood. These receptors all stem from a boy younger than 18 in good health.

The chain joins TRBV3-1 to TRBJ2-2; perhaps TRBD1 as D (5 bases). CDR3 length: 16 amino acids. Trimming took off 3 bases at V and 6 bases at J, with 17 bases between the two ends. CDR1 is LGHDT and CDR2 is YNNKEL in the germline V gene (reference sequence). The CDR3 DNA reads as TGTGCCAGCAGCCAGGGGCAAATCCTGCGCGCCGGGGAGCTGTTTTTT. Its protein is CASSQGQILRAGELFF.

The chain joins TRBV7-2 to TRBJ1-3; possibly TRBD1 for D (6 bases). The germline V gene has CDR1 SGHTA and CDR2 FQGNSA. The germline V and J ends were trimmed by 3 bases and 4 bases, with 13 bases remaining between them. The CDR3 has 15 residues. In DNA form, the CDR3 reads TGTGCCAGCAGCTTGGGCAGGGGAAGGGGAAACACCATATATTTT. This sequence encodes CASSLGRGRGNTIYF.

This clonotype was counted only a few times. This chain uses TRBV7-9 with TRBJ2-3; no reliable D call. The V gene's germline CDR1 is SEHNR and CDR2 FQNEAQ (reference sequence). The CDR3 is made up of 14 amino acids. V lost 5 bases to trimming and J lost 2 bases, with 11 bases between them. CDR3 DNA: TGTGCCAGCAGCCCCCGGTCGGACACAGATACGCAGTATTTT. This gives the protein CASSPRSDTDTQYF.

This clonotype was counted a few times. The chain recombines TRBV7-9 with TRBJ2-5; D unresolved. The J call could be wrong; TRBJ2-1 is a better fit for the DNA end. Germline V gene lookup returns CDR1 SEHNR and CDR2 FQNEAQ (reference sequence). CDR3 size: 13 residues. Here the CDR3 reads CASSFIARNEQFF. The CDR3 DNA reads TGTGCCAGCAGCTTTATCGCGCGGAATGAGCAGTTCTTC.

V gene TRBV4-2 combines with J gene TRBJ2-4; D is undetermined. Germline V lookup: CDR1 LGHNA, CDR2 YNFKEQ. The CDR3 totals 15 residues. Deletions cut 0 bases from V and 0 bases from J, with 6 bases between. CDR3 region: CASSQDPLAKNIQYF. The CDR3 bases are TGTGCCAGCAGCCAAGATCCTTTAGCCAAAAACATTCAGTACTTC.

V gene TRBV20-1 combines with J gene TRBJ2-2, with 8 bases fitting TRBD1. V was clipped by 6 bases and J by 0 bases; unmatched bases: 9. This CDR3 is 16 amino acids long. CDR1 and CDR2 (germline): DFQATT, SNEGSKA (reference sequence). CDR3 amino acids: CSAPPWTGTNTGELFF. CDR3 in DNA: TGCAGTGCCCCACCCTGGACAGGGACGAACACCGGGGAGCTGTTTTTT.

This clonotype was found a few times. The chain links TRBV9 to TRBJ2-1, with 7 bases fitting TRBD2. This CDR3 contains 15 residues. CDR1 is SGDLS, CDR2 YYNGEE, per germline. V trimming: 3 bases; J trimming: 5 bases; junction bases outside the gene matches: 8. CDR3 in DNA: TGTGCCAGCAGCGGCCCTGGGGGGGGGAACAATGAGCAGTTCTTC. Its translation is CASSGPGGGNNEQFF. Combining the CDR3 with reference TRBV9 and TRBJ2-1 gives the whole variable domain DSGVTQTPKHLITATGQRVTLRCSPRSGDLSVYWYQQSLDQGLQFLIQYYNGEERAKGNILERFSAQQFPDLHSELNLSSLELGDSALYFCASSGPGGGNNEQFFGPGTRLTVL.

This clonotype appeared a few times. The chain joins TRBV20-1 to TRBJ1-2; no clear D gene. Trimming pared 3 bases from V and 4 bases from J, leaving 6 bases between. Germline CDR1 DFQATT, CDR2 SNEGSKA (reference sequence). CDR3 size: 11 residues. CDR3 in amino acids: CSARKGYGYTF. The CDR3 nucleotides are TGCAGTGCTAGGAAAGGCTATGGCTACACCTTC.

The table lists this clonotype with a few counts. The rearrangement joins TRBV2 to TRBJ2-3, with 8 nucleotides matching TRBD2. Trimming removed 6 bases from V and 6 bases from J; junction bases left unmatched: 11. The CDR3 extends over 15 amino acids. Looked up from germline, CDR1 is SNHLY and CDR2 is FYNNEI. CDR3 sequence: CASRPRLANGDTQYF. As DNA, the CDR3 is TGTGCCAGCAGACCCAGACTAGCGAACGGGGATACGCAGTATTTT.

The chain uses TRBV4-1 and TRBJ1-2; D gene unclear. This CDR3 region has 16 residues. Trimming shortened V by 5 bases and J by 0 bases, and 16 bases separated the two germline ends. From germline, CDR1 is MGHRA and CDR2 YSYEKL. CDR3 bases: TGCGCCAGCAGCGCAACTGCAGCACCAACTAACTATGGCTACACCTTC. Its protein is CASSATAAPTNYGYTF.

This clonotype came up a few times. The chain links TRBV4-2 to TRBJ2-6, with a possible D match to TRBD2 (6 bases). The CDR3 has 16 residues. V lost 0 bases and J lost 0, with 6 bases in between. Germline V gene data show CDR1 as LGHNA and CDR2 as YNFKEQ. CDR3 region: CASSQEGGSGANVLTF. The CDR3 DNA reads as TGTGCCAGCAGCCAAGAGGGAGGCTCTGGGGCCAACGTCCTGACTTTC.

The V gene is TRBV6-1, the J gene TRBJ1-1, with unresolved D. This CDR3 has 14 residues. Germline V CDR1 and CDR2: MNHNS, SASEGT. V was pared by 3 bases and J by 1 base, with 9 bases between. The CDR3 region has the DNA TGTGCCAGCAGTGAGCCCGGGAAGAACACTGAAGCTTTCTTT. It translates to CASSEPGKNTEAFF.

This clonotype was seen ten or more times. V gene TRBV29-1 combines with J gene TRBJ2-5; tentatively, D is TRBD2 (5 bases). This CDR3 spans 11 amino acids. V lost 7 bases and J lost 5, with 11 bases in between. In germline, CDR1 is SQVTM, CDR2 ANQGSEA. The CDR3 DNA is TGCAGCGCCTCACTAGGGGAGACCCAGTACTTC. As protein: CSASLGETQYF.

The chain employs TRBV18 and TRBJ1-5, with D perhaps TRBD1 (6 bases). The CDR3 spans 13 residues. Looked up from germline, CDR1 is KGHSH and CDR2 is LQKENI. V lost 6 bases, J lost 8 bases, and 14 bases lay in between. The chain's CDR3 is CASSHGQGKPQHF. The CDR3 DNA follows: TGTGCCAGCTCTCACGGCCAGGGGAAGCCCCAGCATTTT.

This clonotype was seen a handful of times. This likely comes from a read error, as the CDR3 has no conserved phenylalanine or tryptophan at its end. The V and J genes are TRBV7-2 and TRBJ2-1; tentatively, D is TRBD2 (7 bases). Trimming removed 5 bases from V and 6 bases from J, with 23 bases in between. The germline V gene has CDR1 SGHTA and CDR2 FQGNSA. The CDR3 runs 17 residues. The chain's CDR3 is CASSHWWGGQGVNEQFS. The CDR3 region has the DNA TGTGCCAGCAGCCATTGGTGGGGGGGCCAAGGAGTCAATGAGCAGTTCTCC.

The table lists this clonotype with a few counts. V and J are TRBV5-1 and TRBJ2-5; 10 nucleotides agree with TRBD2. The V and J ends lost 6 bases and 3 bases, in that order; junction bases with no gene match: 11. Germline CDR1 and CDR2: SGHRS and YFSETQ. CDR3 length: 16 residues. As DNA, the CDR3 is TGCGCCAGCACCTTACTAGCGGGGCCTGTTAAAGAGACCCAGTACTTC. This codes for CASTLLAGPVKETQYF.

The rearrangement uses TRBV10-3 and TRBJ1-2; a weak D match, TRBD1 (5 bases). CDR1 is ENHRY and CDR2 is SYGVKD in the germline V gene. CDR3 length equals 14 residues. V lost 5 bases, J lost 2 bases, and 12 bases lay in between. The CDR3, as DNA: TGTGCCATCAGTCCTCCAGGGAGAAACTATGGCTACACCTTC. Protein: CAISPPGRNYGYTF.

The genes are TRBV27 and TRBJ2-3; D uncertain. Germline CDR1 and CDR2: MNHEY and SMNVEV (reference sequence). The CDR3 contains 16 residues. Trimming cost V 5 bases and J 0 bases, with 15 bases left between them. This CDR3 reads CASSGGGMISTDTQYF. In DNA form, the CDR3 reads TGTGCCAGCAGTGGTGGTGGAATGATCAGCACAGATACGCAGTATTTT.

The CDR3 reads CASSQDTGGGETQYF. The CDR3 DNA reads as TGCGCCAGCAGCCAAGATACGGGAGGGGGAGAGACCCAGTACTTC. The rearrangement uses TRBV4-3 and TRBJ2-5, with 8 bases aligning to TRBD2. With V trimmed by 0 bases and J by 4 bases, 4 bases remained unmatched. This CDR3 is 15 amino acids long. From germline, CDR1 is LGHNA and CDR2 YSLEER.

This clonotype was seen a handful of times. The chain recombines TRBV20-1 with TRBJ2-5; D gene unclear. V lost 4 bases to trimming and J lost 2 bases, with 11 bases between them. The CDR3 loop spans 13 amino acids. Germline CDR1 reads DFQATT; CDR2 reads SNEGSKA (reference sequence). The CDR3 loop is CSAKSVVQETQYF. In DNA, the CDR3 is TGCAGTGCTAAAAGTGTCGTACAAGAGACCCAGTACTTC.

There are a few counts of this clonotype. CDR3 protein: CARDPGQLSSYEQYF. In DNA, the CDR3 is TGTGCCAGGGACCCGGGACAGCTAAGCTCCTACGAGCAGTACTTC. V usage is TRBV6-4 and J usage is TRBJ2-7, with 7 bases lining up with TRBD1. Per germline, CDR1 MRHNA and CDR2 SNTAGT. The CDR3 is made up of 15 amino acids. J was trimmed by 0 bases and V by 9 bases; bases with no gene match: 11.